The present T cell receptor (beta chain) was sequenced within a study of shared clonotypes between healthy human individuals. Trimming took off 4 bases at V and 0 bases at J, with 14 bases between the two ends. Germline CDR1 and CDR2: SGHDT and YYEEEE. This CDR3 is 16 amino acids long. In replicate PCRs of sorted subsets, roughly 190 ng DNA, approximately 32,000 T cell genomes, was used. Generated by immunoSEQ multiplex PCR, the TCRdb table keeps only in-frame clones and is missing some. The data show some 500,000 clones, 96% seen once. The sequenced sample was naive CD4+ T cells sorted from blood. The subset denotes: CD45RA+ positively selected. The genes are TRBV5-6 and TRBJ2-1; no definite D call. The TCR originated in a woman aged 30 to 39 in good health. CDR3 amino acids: CASSRRRGNSYNEQFF. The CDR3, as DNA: TGTGCCAGCAGCCGCCGTAGAGGCAACTCCTACAATGAGCAGTTCTTC.